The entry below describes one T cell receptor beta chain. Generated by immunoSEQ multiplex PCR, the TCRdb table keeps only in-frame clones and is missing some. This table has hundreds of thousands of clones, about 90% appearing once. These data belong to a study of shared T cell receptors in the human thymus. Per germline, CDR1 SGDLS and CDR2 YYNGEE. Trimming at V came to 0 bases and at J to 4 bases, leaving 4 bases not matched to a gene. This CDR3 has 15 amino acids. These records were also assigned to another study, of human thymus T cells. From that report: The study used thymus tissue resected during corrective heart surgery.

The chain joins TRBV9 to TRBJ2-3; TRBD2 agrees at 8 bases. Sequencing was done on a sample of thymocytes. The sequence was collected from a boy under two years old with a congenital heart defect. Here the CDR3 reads CASSVAGGPPDTQYF. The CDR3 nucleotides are TGTGCCAGCAGCGTAGCGGGAGGGCCCCCAGATACGCAGTATTTT.